This TCR beta chain was found in a study of blood T cells in healthy people across ages. A second PCR, run for roughly 6 to 11 cycles, used a sample-barcoded 5' primer plus a J-beta primer mix. TCRdb fed the 5' RACE reads into MiXCR, producing one record per CDR3 protein. The data hold about 1.4 million distinct CDR3 sequences, with approximately 60% observed a single time. Germline V gene sequence: CDR1 MNHNY, CDR2 SVGAGI (reference sequence). This CDR3 is built from 15 residues. The V end was cut by 4 bases, the J end by 0 bases, with 12 bases between. This receptor was identified in a man between 18 and 35 years old in good health. The gene calls are TRBV6-6 and TRBJ1-2, with D uncertain. The sequenced material came from blood. CDR3 loop: CASSSTRTSNYGYTF. CDR3 coding DNA: TGTGCCAGCAGTTCCACCAGGACTTCTAACTATGGCTACACCTTC.